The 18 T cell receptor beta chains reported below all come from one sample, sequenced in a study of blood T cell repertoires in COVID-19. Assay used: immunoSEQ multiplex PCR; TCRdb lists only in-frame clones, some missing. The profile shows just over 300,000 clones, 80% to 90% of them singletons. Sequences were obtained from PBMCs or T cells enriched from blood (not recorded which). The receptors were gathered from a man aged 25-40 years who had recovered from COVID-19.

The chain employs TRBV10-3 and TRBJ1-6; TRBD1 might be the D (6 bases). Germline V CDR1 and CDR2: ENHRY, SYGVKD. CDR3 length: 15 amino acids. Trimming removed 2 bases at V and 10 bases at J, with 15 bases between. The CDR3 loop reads CAISEGQGSVSPLHF. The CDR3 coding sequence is TGTGCCATCAGTGAGGGGCAGGGGAGTGTCTCACCCCTCCACTTT.

In DNA form, the CDR3 reads TGTGCCTGGAGTGTAAGAGCGGGGAACACAGATACGCAGTATTTT. Protein: CAWSVRAGNTDTQYF. The rearrangement joins TRBV30 to TRBJ2-3; the match to TRBD2 covers 7 bases. The germline V gene encodes CDR1 GTSNPN and CDR2 SVGIG (reference sequence). Trimming at V came to 0 bases and at J to 2 bases, leaving 5 bases not matched to a gene. The CDR3 spans 15 residues. Supplemented by reference TRBV30 and TRBJ2-3, the full variable domain reads SQTIHQWPATLVQPVGSPLSLECTVEGTSNPNLYWYRQAAGRGLQLLFYSVGIGQISSEVPQNLSASRPQDRQFILSSKKLLLSDSGFYLCAWSVRAGNTDTQYFGPGTRLTVL.

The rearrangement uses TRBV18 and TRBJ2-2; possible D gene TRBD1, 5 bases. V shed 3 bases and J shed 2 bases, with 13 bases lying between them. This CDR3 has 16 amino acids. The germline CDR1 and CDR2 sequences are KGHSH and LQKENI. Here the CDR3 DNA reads TGTGCCAGCTCACCGACAGCTCTCAGTAACACCGGGGAGCTGTTTTTT. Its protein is CASSPTALSNTGELFF. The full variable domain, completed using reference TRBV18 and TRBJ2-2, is NAGVMQNPRHLVRRRGQEARLRCSPMKGHSHVYWYRQLPEEGLKFMVYLQKENIIDESGMPKERFSAEFPKEGPSILRIQQVVRGDSAAYFCASSPTALSNTGELFFGEGSRLTVL.

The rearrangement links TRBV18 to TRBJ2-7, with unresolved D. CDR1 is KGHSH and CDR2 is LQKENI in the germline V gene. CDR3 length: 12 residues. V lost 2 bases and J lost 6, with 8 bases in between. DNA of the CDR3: TGTGCCAGCTCACCAATGAGTGGCGAGCAGTACTTC. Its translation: CASSPMSGEQYF.

CDR3 sequence (DNA): TGTGCCAGCAGCTTAAACTCCAGGGATGAAAAACTGTTTTTT. The encoded protein is CASSLNSRDEKLFF. J is TRBJ1-4 and V is TRBV7-2; perhaps TRBD1 as D (5 bases). Germline CDR1 is SGHTA and CDR2 is FQGNSA. This CDR3 is 14 amino acids long. Trimming took 2 bases from V and 6 from J, leaving 10 bases between them.

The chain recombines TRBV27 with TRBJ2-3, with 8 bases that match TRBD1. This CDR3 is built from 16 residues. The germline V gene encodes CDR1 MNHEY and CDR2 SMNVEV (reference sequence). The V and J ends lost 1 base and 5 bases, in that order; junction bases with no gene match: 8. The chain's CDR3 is CASSLFPAGGLDTQYF. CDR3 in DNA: TGTGCCAGCAGTTTATTCCCCGCAGGGGGCTTAGATACGCAGTATTTT.

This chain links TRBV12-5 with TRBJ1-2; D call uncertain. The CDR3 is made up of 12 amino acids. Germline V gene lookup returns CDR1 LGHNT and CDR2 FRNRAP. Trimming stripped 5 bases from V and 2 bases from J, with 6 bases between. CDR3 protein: CASGPTNYGYTF. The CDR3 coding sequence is TGTGCTAGTGGTCCAACAAACTATGGCTACACCTTC.

The CDR3 DNA reads TGTGCCAGCAGTTGGGACAGGGCTGGCTACACCTTC. It yields the protein CASSWDRAGYTF. This rearrangement joins TRBV12-3 or TRBV12-4 to TRBJ1-2, with 9 bases that match TRBD1. The V and J ends lost 4 bases and 7 bases, in that order; junction bases with no gene match: 1. The CDR3 contains 12 residues.

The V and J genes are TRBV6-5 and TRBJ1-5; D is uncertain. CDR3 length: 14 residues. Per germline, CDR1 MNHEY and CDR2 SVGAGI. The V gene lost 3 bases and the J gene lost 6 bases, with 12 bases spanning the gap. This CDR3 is CASSYAGPSQPQHF. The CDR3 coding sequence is TGTGCCAGCAGTTATGCAGGTCCGAGTCAGCCCCAGCATTTT.

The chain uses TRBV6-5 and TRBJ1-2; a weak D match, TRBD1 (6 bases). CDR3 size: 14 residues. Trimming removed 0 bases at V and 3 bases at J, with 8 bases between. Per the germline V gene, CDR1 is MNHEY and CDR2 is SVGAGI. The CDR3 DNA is TGTGCCAGCAGTTACTCAGCAGGGGACTATGGCTACACCTTC. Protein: CASSYSAGDYGYTF.

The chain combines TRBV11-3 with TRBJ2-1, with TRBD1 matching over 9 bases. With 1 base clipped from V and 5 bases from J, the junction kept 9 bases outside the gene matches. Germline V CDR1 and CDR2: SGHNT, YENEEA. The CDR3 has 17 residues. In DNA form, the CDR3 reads TGTGCCAGCAGCTTAGCGACAGGGGGAAGGGGTGACAATGAGCAGTTCTTC. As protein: CASSLATGGRGDNEQFF.

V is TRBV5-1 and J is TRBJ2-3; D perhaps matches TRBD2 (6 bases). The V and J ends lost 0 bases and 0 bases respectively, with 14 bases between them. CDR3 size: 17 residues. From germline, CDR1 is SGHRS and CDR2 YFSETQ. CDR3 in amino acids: CASSLARRGHSTDTQYF. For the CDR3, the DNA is TGCGCCAGCAGCTTGGCCCGGCGGGGCCACAGCACAGATACGCAGTATTTT. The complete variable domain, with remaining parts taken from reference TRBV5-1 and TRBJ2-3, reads KAGVTQTPRYLIKTRGQQVTLSCSPISGHRSVSWYQQTPGQGLQFLFEYFSETQRNKGNFPGRFSGRQFSNSRSEMNVSTLELGDSALYLCASSLARRGHSTDTQYFGPGTRLTVL.

CDR3 protein: CASSQGQMGPNEQFF. CDR3 in DNA: TGCGCCAGCAGCCAAGGACAGATGGGTCCGAATGAGCAGTTCTTC. The V and J genes are TRBV4-1 and TRBJ2-1, with a possible D match to TRBD1 (5 bases). There are 15 residues in the CDR3. Germline loops: CDR1 MGHRA, CDR2 YSYEKL. Trimming shortened V by 1 base and J by 7 bases, and 14 bases separated the two germline ends.

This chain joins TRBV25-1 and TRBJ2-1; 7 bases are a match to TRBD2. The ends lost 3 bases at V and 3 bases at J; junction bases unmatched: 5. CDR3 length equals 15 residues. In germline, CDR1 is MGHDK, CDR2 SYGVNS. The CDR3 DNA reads TGTGCCAGCAGTGATATGGGGGGGTACTACAATGAGCAGTTCTTC. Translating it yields CASSDMGGYYNEQFF.

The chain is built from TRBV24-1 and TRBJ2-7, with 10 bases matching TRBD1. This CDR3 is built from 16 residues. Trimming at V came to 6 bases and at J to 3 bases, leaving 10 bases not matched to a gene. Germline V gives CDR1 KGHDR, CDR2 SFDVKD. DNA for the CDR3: TGTGCCACCAGTCTGGGACAGGGGAGTCTGGGCTACGAGCAGTACTTC. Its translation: CATSLGQGSLGYEQYF.

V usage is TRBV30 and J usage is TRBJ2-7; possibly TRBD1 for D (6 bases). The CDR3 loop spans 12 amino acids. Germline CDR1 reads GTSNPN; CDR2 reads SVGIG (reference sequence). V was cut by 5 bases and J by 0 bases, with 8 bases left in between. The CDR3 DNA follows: TGTGCCTGGGGACAGTACTCCTACGAGCAGTACTTC. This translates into CAWGQYSYEQYF. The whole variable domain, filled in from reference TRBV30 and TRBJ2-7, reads SQTIHQWPATLVQPVGSPLSLECTVEGTSNPNLYWYRQAAGRGLQLLFYSVGIGQISSEVPQNLSASRPQDRQFILSSKKLLLSDSGFYLCAWGQYSYEQYFGPGTRLTVT.

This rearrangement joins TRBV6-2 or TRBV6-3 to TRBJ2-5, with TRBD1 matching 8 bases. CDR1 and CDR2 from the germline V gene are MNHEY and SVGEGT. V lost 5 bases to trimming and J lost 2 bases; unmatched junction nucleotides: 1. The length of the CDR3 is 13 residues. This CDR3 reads CASSTGGQETQYF. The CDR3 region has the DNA TGTGCCAGCAGTACAGGGGGTCAAGAGACCCAGTACTTC.

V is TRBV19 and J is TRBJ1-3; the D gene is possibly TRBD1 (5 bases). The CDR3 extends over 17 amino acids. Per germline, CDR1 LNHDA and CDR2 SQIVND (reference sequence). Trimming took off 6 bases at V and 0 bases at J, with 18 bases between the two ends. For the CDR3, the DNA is TGTGCCAGTAGCGGGACTAAGGGGAAGATCTCTGGAAACACCATATATTTT. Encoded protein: CASSGTKGKISGNTIYF.